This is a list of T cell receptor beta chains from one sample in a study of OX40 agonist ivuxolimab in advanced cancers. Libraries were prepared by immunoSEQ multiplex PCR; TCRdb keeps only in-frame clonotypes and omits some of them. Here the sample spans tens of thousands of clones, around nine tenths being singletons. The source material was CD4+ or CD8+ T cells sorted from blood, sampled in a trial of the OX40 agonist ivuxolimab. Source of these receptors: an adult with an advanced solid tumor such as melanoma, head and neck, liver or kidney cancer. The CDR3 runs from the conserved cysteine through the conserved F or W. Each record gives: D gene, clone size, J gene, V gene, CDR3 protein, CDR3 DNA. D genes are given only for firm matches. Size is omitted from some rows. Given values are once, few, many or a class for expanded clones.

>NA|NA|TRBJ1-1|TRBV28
CASSPFRTEAFF
TGTGCCAGCAGTCCCTTCAGGACTGAAGCTTTCTTT
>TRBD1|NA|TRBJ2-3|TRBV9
CASSVGGQFSTDTQYF
TGTGCCAGCAGCGTAGGGGGACAGTTTAGCACAGATACGCAGTATTTT
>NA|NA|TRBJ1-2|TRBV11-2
CASSLRRSGYTF
TGTGCCAGCTCCCTTAGGCGAAGTGGCTACACCTTC
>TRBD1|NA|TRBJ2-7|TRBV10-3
CAISFRDSLYEQYF
TGTGCCATCAGTTTCCGGGACAGTCTCTACGAGCAGTACTTC
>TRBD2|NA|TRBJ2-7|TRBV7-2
CASSNRGAGDRYEQYF
TGTGCCAGCTCCAATCGAGGGGCGGGAGACCGTTACGAGCAGTACTTC
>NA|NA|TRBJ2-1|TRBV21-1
CASSKGSAGGPYNEQFF
TGTGCCAGCAGCAAAGGTTCAGCGGGAGGGCCCTACAATGAGCAGTTCTTC
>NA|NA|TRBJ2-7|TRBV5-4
CASSRILGRSSYEQYF
TGTGCCAGCAGCCGTATCCTAGGTCGGAGCTCCTACGAGCAGTACTTC
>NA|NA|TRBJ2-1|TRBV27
CASSSGGSWWDGQNEQFF
TGTGCCAGCAGTTCAGGAGGGTCATGGTGGGACGGCCAGAATGAGCAGTTCTTC
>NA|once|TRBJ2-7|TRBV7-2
CASSLTVSSYEQYF
TGTGCCAGCAGCTTGACGGTAAGCTCCTACGAGCAGTACTTC
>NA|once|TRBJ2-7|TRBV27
CASSSGGTAGWEQYF
TGTGCCAGCAGTTCCGGGGGGACAGCCGGTTGGGAGCAGTACTTC
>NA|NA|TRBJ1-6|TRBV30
CAWDRTNNSPLHF
TGTGCCTGGGACAGGACTAATAATTCACCCCTCCACTTT
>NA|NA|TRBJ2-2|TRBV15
CATSPLGPGELFF
TGTGCCACCAGCCCCTTGGGGCCCGGGGAGCTGTTTTTT
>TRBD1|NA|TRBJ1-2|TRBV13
CASSLFRGQGYGYTF
TGTGCCAGCAGCTTATTTCGGGGACAGGGCTATGGCTACACCTTC
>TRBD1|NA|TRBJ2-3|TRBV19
CASSMGQVFDTQYF
TGTGCCAGTAGTATGGGACAGGTATTTGATACGCAGTATTTT
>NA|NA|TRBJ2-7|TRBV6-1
CASSAAGSSYEQYF
TGTGCCAGCAGTGCTGCGGGGAGCTCCTACGAGCAGTACTTC
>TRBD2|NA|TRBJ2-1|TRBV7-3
CASSRGLAGYNEQFF
TGTGCCAGCAGCAGGGGACTAGCGGGCTACAATGAGCAGTTCTTC
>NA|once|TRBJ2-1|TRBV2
CASSRGTHYNEQFF
TGTGCCAGCAGTCGGGGGACGCACTACAATGAGCAGTTCTTC
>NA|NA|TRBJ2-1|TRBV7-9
CASSPGSSSDEQFF
TGTGCCAGCAGCCCTGGTTCGAGTTCGGATGAGCAGTTCTTC